The next 25 T cell receptor beta chains were all read from a single sample in a study of T cells in women clearing cervical HPV infection. Libraries were prepared by immunoSEQ multiplex PCR; TCRdb keeps only in-frame clonotypes and omits some of them. There are approximately 38,000 clones in the sample, with about 7% held by the top ten. The sequenced material came from blood buffy coat. The receptors stem from a woman between 18 and 70 years old with a cervical HPV16 infection that either progressed to CIN3+ or cleared (not recorded which).

A note on this clone: The read halts 3 residues ahead of the CDR3 end, with the missing end drawn from the germline J gene. The chain couples TRBV7-9 to TRBJ2-7; D uncertain. The CDR3 has 11 amino acids. Trimming took 6 bases from V and 4 from J, leaving 7 bases between them. Germline V gene lookup returns CDR1 SEHNR and CDR2 FQNEAQ (reference sequence). The DNA read from the CDR3 is TGTGCCAGCAGTCCACAGTACGAG. Protein product: CASSPQYE. The complete CDR3 reads CASSPQYEQYF. The whole variable domain, filled in from reference TRBV7-9 and TRBJ2-7, reads DTGVSQNPRHKITKRGQNVTFRCDPISEHNRLYWYRQTLGQGPEFLTYFQNEAQLEKSRLLSDRFSAERPKGSFSTLEIQRTEQGDSAMYLCASSPQYEQYFGPGTRLTVT.

For this clone: An end of the junction does not agree with germline; a read error may underlie this. The CDR3 end is not reached by the read, which stops 3 residues before it; the germline J gene fills it in. The chain carries TRBV29-1 and TRBJ2-1, with TRBD1 as a possible D gene (6 bases). The CDR3 contains 14 residues. Germline V gene lookup returns CDR1 SQVTM and CDR2 ANQGSEA. The sequenced part of the CDR3 DNA is TGCAGCGGTGAACAGGGTGGAACCTACAATGAG. The encoded protein is CSGEQGGTYNE. The entire CDR3 protein is CSGEQGGTYNEQFF.

About this clone: The sequenced fragment ends 3 residues before the CDR3 boundary, so the rest is inferred from the germline J gene. The rearrangement joins TRBV18 to TRBJ1-2, with 8 bases lining up with TRBD1. Germline values: CDR1 KGHSH, CDR2 LQKENI. The CDR3 extends over 14 amino acids. Incomplete CDR3 DNA: TGTGCCAGCTCACCAGGCGCAGGGGGCTACGAC. This gives the protein CASSPGAGGYD. The entire CDR3 sequence reads CASSPGAGGYDYTF.

A note on this clone: The read terminates 3 residues ahead of where the CDR3 ends, so the germline J gene completes it. The chain has TRBV6-2 or TRBV6-3 and TRBJ2-1, with 10 positions matching TRBD2. Germline CDR1 and CDR2: MNHEY and SVGEGT. CDR3 size: 14 residues. Trimming took 6 bases from V and 8 from J; bases not matched to a gene: 7. The sequenced CDR3 bases are TGTGCCAGCAGGCCGGGACTAGCGTTGGATGAG. Its translation is CASRPGLALDE. The whole CDR3 protein reads CASRPGLALDEQFF.

To note about this clone: The observed sequence ends 3 residues before the CDR3 terminus, with the missing tail filled in from the germline J gene. The chain has TRBV20-1 and TRBJ2-7; 9 bases line up with TRBD1. The CDR3 contains 14 residues. V was clipped by 2 bases and J by 5 bases; unmatched bases: 7. Germline loops: CDR1 DFQATT, CDR2 SNEGSKA (reference sequence). The CDR3 bases that were read are TGCAGTGCTAGACCGGGACAGGGTGTCCACGAG. Translated, it gives CSARPGQGVHE. The complete CDR3 reads CSARPGQGVHEQYF.

About this clone: Sequencing ends 3 residues short of the CDR3 end; the germline J gene provides the rest. The V gene is TRBV14, the J gene TRBJ1-4; 7 positions match TRBD1. The CDR3 is 16 amino acids. From germline, CDR1 is SGHDN and CDR2 FVKESK. CDR3 sequence: CASSQAPPETGSPLFF. The CDR3 bases that were read are TGTGCCAGCAGCCAAGCCCCCCCCGAGACAGGGTCACCA.

Here the CDR3 reads CASGLDGQGRNEQFF. The CDR3 DNA, read in part, is TGTGCTAGTGGTTTGGACGGACAGGGGAGGAATGAG. This chain links TRBV12-5 with TRBJ2-1, with TRBD1 identical over 9 bases. The sequenced fragment ends 3 residues before the CDR3 boundary, so the rest is inferred from the germline J gene. CDR1 and CDR2 from the germline V gene are LGHNT and FRNRAP. This CDR3 contains 15 residues. V lost 1 base, J lost 7 bases, and 5 bases stayed unmatched. The full variable domain, in which reference TRBV12-5 and TRBJ2-1 provide the parts outside the CDR3, is DARVTQTPRHKVTEMGQEVTMRCQPILGHNTVFWYRQTMMQGLELLAYFRNRAPLDDSGMPKDRFSAEMPDATLATLKIQPSEPRDSAVYFCASGLDGQGRNEQFFGPGTRLTVL.

Remarks on this clone: The observed sequence ends 3 residues before the CDR3 terminus, with the missing tail filled in from the germline J gene. This rearrangement joins TRBV12-5 to TRBJ2-3, with TRBD1 as a possible D gene (5 bases). The CDR3 totals 19 residues. Germline V gives CDR1 LGHNT, CDR2 FRNRAP. V was clipped by 1 base and J by 1 base, with 21 bases between them. CDR3 region: CASGLAHSPDSSGTDTQYF. Incomplete CDR3 DNA: TGTGCTAGTGGTTTGGCCCACTCCCCCGACAGCTCCGGCACAGATACG. The complete variable domain, with remaining parts taken from reference TRBV12-5 and TRBJ2-3, reads DARVTQTPRHKVTEMGQEVTMRCQPILGHNTVFWYRQTMMQGLELLAYFRNRAPLDDSGMPKDRFSAEMPDATLATLKIQPSEPRDSAVYFCASGLAHSPDSSGTDTQYFGPGTRLTVL.

Of note for this clone: The CDR3 end lies 3 residues beyond the end of the read and is filled in from the germline J gene. The genes are TRBV7-2 and TRBJ1-5; possible D gene TRBD1, 6 bases. V lost 0 bases to trimming and J lost 3 bases, with 12 bases between them. The CDR3 loop spans 16 amino acids. Germline V gene lookup returns CDR1 SGHTA and CDR2 FQGNSA. Incomplete CDR3 DNA: TGTGCCAGCAGCTTAGCGGGCAGGGGTAACAATCAGCCC. Its translation: CASSLAGRGNNQP. The entire CDR3 sequence reads CASSLAGRGNNQPQHF.

Details on this clone: The CDR3 end lies 3 residues beyond the end of the read and is filled in from the germline J gene. J is TRBJ2-2 and V is TRBV18; 7 bases are shared with TRBD2. V gave up 2 bases and J gave up 7 bases; unmatched junction bases: 1. Germline V lookup: CDR1 KGHSH, CDR2 LQKENI. This CDR3 has 13 amino acids. Partial CDR3 DNA: TGTGCCAGCTCACCAGCTAGCGGCGGGGAG. Residues: CASSPASGGE. The entire CDR3 reads CASSPASGGELFF. The variable domain in full, completed from reference TRBV18 and TRBJ2-2, reads NAGVMQNPRHLVRRRGQEARLRCSPMKGHSHVYWYRQLPEEGLKFMVYLQKENIIDESGMPKERFSAEFPKEGPSILRIQQVVRGDSAAYFCASSPASGGELFFGEGSRLTVL.

With regard to this clone: The read comes to an end 3 residues before the CDR3 does, leaving the germline J gene to fill in the end. The chain uses TRBV5-6 and TRBJ2-4; a weak D match, TRBD2 (5 bases). CDR1 and CDR2 from the germline V gene are SGHDT and YYEEEE. The CDR3 length is 14 residues. CDR3 in amino acids: CASSLERRRHGQYF. CDR3 DNA, as far as it was read: TGTGCCAGCAGCTTGGAGAGGAGGCGGCATGGT.

To note about this clone: The read terminates 3 residues ahead of where the CDR3 ends, so the germline J gene completes it. J is TRBJ1-6 and V is TRBV19, with D tentatively TRBD1 (6 bases). Germline V CDR1 and CDR2: LNHDA, SQIVND (reference sequence). The CDR3 spans 16 residues. V dropped 4 bases and J dropped 9 bases, with 19 bases sitting between them. The covered CDR3 bases are TGTGCCAGTAGTACCGCCGGGACACCTTCCCCTTCACCC. Protein: CASSTAGTPSPSP. The whole CDR3 protein is CASSTAGTPSPSPLHF.

Turning to this clone: Read coverage stops 3 residues before the CDR3 terminus; the germline J gene supplies the remainder. The chain couples TRBV29-1 to TRBJ1-1, with 10 bases fitting TRBD1. Germline values: CDR1 SQVTM, CDR2 ANQGSEA. The CDR3 extends over 14 amino acids. The ends lost 7 bases at V and 3 bases at J; junction bases unmatched: 8. CDR3 DNA, as far as it was read: TGCAGCGCCCTGACAGGGGGCCACGACACTGAA. This codes for CSALTGGHDTE. The full CDR3 protein is CSALTGGHDTEAFF.

Remarks on this clone: Read data end 3 residues before the CDR3 end; the end is taken from the germline J gene. The V gene is TRBV6-2 or TRBV6-3, the J gene TRBJ2-1; 13 bases agree with TRBD2. CDR1 is MNHEY, CDR2 SVGEGT, per germline. J lost 9 bases, V lost 6 bases, and 5 bases had no gene match. The CDR3 consists of 14 residues. The CDR3 sequence: CASRGLAGVLEQFF. CDR3 bases read: TGTGCCAGCAGAGGACTAGCGGGGGTCCTTGAG.

Of note for this clone: The sequence runs out 3 residues before the end of the CDR3; the remainder is reconstructed from the germline J gene. This rearrangement joins TRBV20-1 to TRBJ2-1; 9 bases are shared with TRBD2. The CDR3 runs 15 residues. The V gene end was trimmed by 4 bases and the J gene end by 1 base; junction bases not matched to a gene: 5. The germline V gene has CDR1 DFQATT and CDR2 SNEGSKA (reference sequence). The CDR3: CSATSGEVSYNEQFF. The covered CDR3 bases are TGCAGTGCTACTAGCGGGGAAGTATCCTACAATGAG.

A remark on this clone: The read is 3 residues too short to cover the CDR3 end, so that end is filled in from the germline J gene. The gene calls are TRBV10-3 and TRBJ2-7; perhaps TRBD2 as D (5 bases). With 8 bases removed from V and 3 bases from J, the gap between germline ends came to 11 bases. Germline CDR1 and CDR2: ENHRY and SYGVKD. This CDR3 is 12 amino acids long. CDR3 amino acids: CAISEGHYEQYF. Incomplete CDR3 DNA: TGTGCCATCTCTGAGGGCCACTACGAG.

The part of the CDR3 DNA that was read is TGCAGTGCTAGGGTTGGATGGCAGGCTAACGAG. Protein product: CSARVGWQANE. The entire CDR3 reads CSARVGWQANEQYF. The chain recombines TRBV20-1 with TRBJ2-7; no clear D. The read halts 3 residues ahead of the CDR3 end, with the missing end drawn from the germline J gene. Trimming took 3 bases from V and 5 from J, leaving 17 bases between them. The CDR3 is 14 residues long. Germline V gene lookup returns CDR1 DFQATT and CDR2 SNEGSKA (reference sequence).

A remark on this clone: The CDR3 end is not reached by the read, which stops 3 residues before it; the germline J gene fills it in. This chain joins TRBV6-2 or TRBV6-3 and TRBJ1-5; 9 nucleotides agree with TRBD1. The CDR3 loop spans 13 amino acids. Per germline, CDR1 MNHEY and CDR2 SVGEGT. V dropped 6 bases and J dropped 7; count of bases not matched to a gene: 4. The CDR3: CASRQGARQPQHF. The CDR3 bases that were read are TGTGCCAGCAGACAGGGGGCCCGGCAGCCC.

As concerns this clone: The missing CDR3 end, 3 residues past where the read stops, is filled in from the germline J gene. The chain combines TRBV18 with TRBJ2-3; D is undetermined. This CDR3 region has 11 residues. Germline-derived CDR1 and CDR2 are KGHSH and LQKENI. Deletions cut 8 bases from V and 3 bases from J, with 6 bases between. The CDR3 sequence: CASALTDTQYF. Partial CDR3 DNA: TGTGCCAGCGCCCTAACAGATACG.

A remark on this clone: Coverage ceases 3 residues before the CDR3 finishes, and the germline J gene fills in the end. The chain is built from TRBV19 and TRBJ1-2; 9 bases align to TRBD1. Per germline, CDR1 LNHDA and CDR2 SQIVND (reference sequence). The CDR3 loop spans 15 amino acids. V was clipped by 5 bases and J by 0 bases; unmatched bases: 4. Partial CDR3 DNA: TGTGCCAGTAGTGAACAGGGGGCTTCTAACTATGGC. This sequence encodes CASSEQGASNYG. The full CDR3 sequence reads CASSEQGASNYGYTF.

The CDR3 here is CASSSGQESTDTQYF. The CDR3 bases that were read are TGCGCCAGCAGCTCGGGACAGGAGAGCACAGATACG. The V gene is TRBV5-1, the J gene TRBJ2-3; the match to TRBD1 covers 8 bases. The CDR3 goes on 3 residues after the read ends, and that part is filled in from the germline J gene. The CDR3 is 15 amino acids. Germline CDR1 reads SGHRS; CDR2 reads YFSETQ. V lost 3 bases and J lost 0; bases outside the gene matches: 3.

In the case of this clone: From the germline J gene comes the end of the CDR3, since the read stops 3 residues before it. The chain combines TRBV18 with TRBJ2-1; 8 nucleotides agree with TRBD1. This CDR3 has 13 amino acids. The V and J ends lost 5 bases and 4 bases, in that order; junction bases with no gene match: 1. Germline V gene sequence: CDR1 KGHSH, CDR2 LQKENI. The sequenced CDR3 bases are TGTGCCAGCTCAACAGGGGGTTACAATGAG. It encodes CASSTGGYNE. The CDR3 in its entirety is CASSTGGYNEQFF.

For this clone: Coverage ceases 3 residues before the CDR3 finishes, and the germline J gene fills in the end. V and J are TRBV20-1 and TRBJ1-4, with 9 nucleotides matching TRBD1. The CDR3 covers 16 residues. Germline CDR1 DFQATT, CDR2 SNEGSKA (reference sequence). V trimming: 3 bases; J trimming: 4 bases; junction bases outside the gene matches: 9. The CDR3 region is CSARTRGTGLNEKLFF. The sequenced CDR3 bases are TGCAGTGCTAGGACCCGTGGGACAGGGCTTAATGAAAAA.

Notes on this clone: The junction differs from germline at one of its ends, possibly a read error. The CDR3 end falls 3 residues outside the read, so it is completed with the germline J gene. The chain is built from TRBV4-2 and TRBJ1-1; a weak D match, TRBD1 (6 bases). The germline CDR1 and CDR2 sequences are LGHNA and YNFKEQ. This CDR3 contains 15 residues. This CDR3 reads CASSQGTGSNTEAFF. The CDR3 bases that were read are TGCGCCAGCAGCCAAGGAACAGGGTCGAACACTGAA.

About this clone: Sequencing ends 3 residues short of the CDR3 end; the germline J gene provides the rest. This chain connects TRBV19 to TRBJ2-1; 8 nucleotides match TRBD1. This CDR3 contains 16 residues. Germline V gives CDR1 LNHDA, CDR2 SQIVND (reference sequence). V gave up 5 bases and J gave up 0 bases; unmatched junction bases: 6. CDR3 bases read: TGTGCCAGTAGTCTTACCGGGACAGGCTCCTACAATGAG. Amino acid sequence: CASSLTGTGSYNE. The whole CDR3 protein reads CASSLTGTGSYNEQFF.